The present entry profiles one T cell receptor (beta chain) with its context. Its antigen remains unknown. This entry is derived from a study of CXCR3-negative and CXCR3-positive naive CD8 T cells. Study-wide context: Every library held about 1.5 +/- 0.3 million TRB reads, and the total came to approximately 140 million. Study-level points and caveats: With surface CD5 comparable between naive subsets, TCR strength was estimated using properties derived from the TRB CDR3. A higher hydrophobicity marked the TRB CDR3s of CXCR3-positive naive cells versus CXCR3-negative naive cells.

CD45RO-CCR7+CD27+CD95- characterized naive CD8+ T cells. 5' RACE with UMI labels generated the TRB cDNA libraries. TCRdb reprocessed the 5' RACE reads and stores each CDR3 protein as one record, lacking DNA. This repertoire includes 130,000 to 150,000 distinct CDR3 sequences. This receptor was obtained from a human donor in good health. Some clones in this sample may be carry-over from other donors' samples. Sequenced material: naive CXCR3+ CD8+ T cells from blood. Stated subset: CD45RO-CCR7+CD27+CD95- naive CD8+ T cells expressing CXCR3 (TNR3+).

This CDR3 is CSVEEGLYYGYTF. V gene TRBV29-1 combines with J gene TRBJ1-2. Germline CDR1 is SQVTM and CDR2 is ANQGSEA. There are 13 residues in the CDR3. The full variable domain, with the rest looked up from reference TRBV29-1 and TRBJ1-2, is SAVISQKPSRDICQRGTSLTIQCQVDSQVTMMFWYRQQPGQSLTLIATANQGSEATYESGFVIDKFPISRPNLTFSTLTVSNMSPEDSSIYLCSVEEGLYYGYTFGSGTRLTVV.